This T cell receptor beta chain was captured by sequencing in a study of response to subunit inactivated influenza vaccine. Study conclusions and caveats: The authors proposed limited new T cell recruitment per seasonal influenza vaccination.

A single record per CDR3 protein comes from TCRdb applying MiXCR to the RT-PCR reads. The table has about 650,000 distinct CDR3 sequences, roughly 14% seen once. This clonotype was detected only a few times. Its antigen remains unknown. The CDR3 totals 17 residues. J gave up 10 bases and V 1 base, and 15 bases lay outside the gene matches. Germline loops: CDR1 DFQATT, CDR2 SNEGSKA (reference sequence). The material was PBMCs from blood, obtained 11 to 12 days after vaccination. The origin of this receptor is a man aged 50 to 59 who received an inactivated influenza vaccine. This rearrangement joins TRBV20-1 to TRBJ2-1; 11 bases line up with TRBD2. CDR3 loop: CSARAFSGTSGAREQFF. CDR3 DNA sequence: TGCAGTGCTAGAGCATTTTCCGGGACTAGCGGAGCGAGGGAGCAGTTCTTC.